The clone carrying this T cell receptor beta chain was detected ten times or more. Its antigen remains unidentified. TCRdb passed the 5' RACE reads through MiXCR, listing each CDR3 protein once. The sample holds 550,000 to 800,000 distinct CDR3 sequences, 7% to 7.5% seen once. This sample is drawn from a study of identical twins. All donors were healthy, and all were Caucasian. Study observations and caveats: Weaker excess twin sharing was seen among beta out-of-frame sequences.

The CDR3 contains 15 residues. The V and J ends lost 2 bases and 7 bases respectively, with 17 bases between them. The germline V gene has CDR1 DFQATT and CDR2 SNEGSKA (reference sequence). This same sample was also taken into another study, of yellow fever vaccine responses in identical twins.

Sequencing was carried out using PBMCs. The receptor was derived from a woman between 18 and 29 years old in good health. This chain links TRBV20-1 with TRBJ1-4, with D possibly matching TRBD1 (5 bases). The CDR3 is CSARPRTGTPEKLFF. In DNA, the CDR3 is TGCAGTGCTAGACCAAGAACCGGGACCCCTGAAAAACTGTTTTTT.